This TCR beta chain derives from a study of blood T cell repertoires in COVID-19. Study-wide background: Acute and convalescent COVID-19 samples came from the United States, Italy and Spain. Nucleic acid was either cDNA or gDNA, and it came from T cells, B-cell-depleted T cells, or PBMCs.

The germline CDR1 and CDR2 sequences are SEHNR and FQNEAQ (reference sequence). Between the trimmed V and J ends, which lost 0 bases and 1 base, there was a span of 10 bases. This CDR3 region has 15 residues. Using immunoSEQ multiplex PCR, the repertoire was profiled, and TCRdb retains in-frame clones only, with some absent. The sample holds around 190,000 clones; under 85% are singletons and the top ten take about 7%. This TCR was recovered from a human donor in a cohort sampled during active COVID-19. The specimen was peripheral blood. This chain uses TRBV7-9 with TRBJ2-7; weak D call: TRBD1 (6 bases). The CDR3: CASSLAQGQSYEQYF. The CDR3 region has the DNA TGTGCCAGCAGCTTAGCACAAGGACAGTCCTACGAGCAGTACTTC.